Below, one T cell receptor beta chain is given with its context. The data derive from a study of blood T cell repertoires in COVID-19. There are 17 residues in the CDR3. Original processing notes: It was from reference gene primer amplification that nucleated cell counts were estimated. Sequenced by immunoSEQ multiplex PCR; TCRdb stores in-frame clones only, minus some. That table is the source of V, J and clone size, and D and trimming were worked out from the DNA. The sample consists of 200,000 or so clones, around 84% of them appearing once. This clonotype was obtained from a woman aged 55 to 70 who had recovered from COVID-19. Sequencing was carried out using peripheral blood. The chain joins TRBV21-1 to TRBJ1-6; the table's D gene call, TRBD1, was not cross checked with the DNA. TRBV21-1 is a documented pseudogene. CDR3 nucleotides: TGTGCCAGCAGCCCCCGACAGGTGCCCTCCTATAATTCACCCCTCCACTTT. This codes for CASSPRQVPSYNSPLHF.